This T cell receptor (beta chain) stems from a study of shared clonotypes between healthy human individuals. Method: immunoSEQ multiplex PCR; TCRdb's copy keeps in-frame clones and lacks some. Here the sample spans hundreds of thousands of clones, 75% to 85% being singletons. The sample taken for sequencing was PBMCs. The source of this sequence is a woman aged 40 to 50 in good health. Some clones in this sample may be carry-over from other donors' samples.

CDR3 amino acids: CASLRQNSYEQYF. The CDR3 DNA reads as TGTGCCAGCCTACGACAGAATTCCTACGAGCAGTACTTC. The chain employs TRBV7-3 and TRBJ2-7; D is possibly TRBD1 (5 bases). CDR1 is SGHTA and CDR2 is FQGTGA in the germline V gene. The CDR3 spans 13 residues. V lost 8 bases and J lost 1, with 12 bases in between.